Sequencing of this T cell receptor beta chain was carried out in a study of neoadjuvant nivolumab and ipilimumab in lung cancer (dated by TCRdb to about 2020). Notes on the research overall: Nivolumab was administered intravenously at 3 mg/kg on days 1, 15 and 29, and in the combination arm ipilimumab 1 mg/kg was added on day 1 only. For each study arm, the primary endpoint of the trial was the rate of major pathologic response (MPR) in the intention-to-treat population. In the trial, approximately 42 patients with operable NSCLC were treated, of whom around 23 were randomized to nivolumab monotherapy and some 20 to nivolumab plus ipilimumab. TCR repertoires were compared between pretherapy (baseline) peripheral blood and tumors resected at surgery after neoadjuvant immune checkpoint blockade. Matched pretherapy and resected tumor pairs were analyzed for seven patients: four treated with nivolumab and three with nivolumab plus ipilimumab. The study at large found these results: Pretherapy blood TCR richness correlated positively with richness in tumors resected after neoadjuvant therapy (Spearman R ~ 0.79). A small number of samples underwent TCR sequencing. Resected tumors had greater TCR richness and clonality than tumor-adjacent uninvolved lung, and increases were observed in more dual-therapy-treated tumors. From pretherapy to surgery, tumor T-cell richness and clonality went up in three of three dual-therapy tumors, versus only two of four nivolumab-treated tumors. There was no significant correlation between TCR clonality and pathologic tumor regression, and just a single major-pathologic-response sample was available for the clonality-regression analysis.

Turning to this clone: Its antigen specificity is not known. No per-base quality is available; no much larger clone lies one base away.

The sample's time point, from its label and the paper: at surgical resection after neoadjuvant nivolumab +/- ipilimumab. Samples came from the phase 2 randomized NEOSTAR trial, which tested neoadjuvant nivolumab or nivolumab plus ipilimumab followed by surgery in operable NSCLC. The germline V gene sets CDR1 to WSHSY and CDR2 to SAAADI. The CDR3 spans 15 residues, from the cysteine through the phenylalanine. The kept DNA is CDR3 alone, 45 bases in frame from the first base. At the junction V is shortened by 7 bases and J by 5 bases; bases outside the gene matches: 8. The protocol used for the library was the immunoSEQ multiplex PCR assay. In the authors' own workflow: Repertoires were summarized by richness and clonality, and significantly expanded and contracted clones were identified between pre- and post-therapy samples. TCRdb limited this immuneACCESS table to in-frame rearrangements with V and J called. A share of clones is missing; checked studies link under half to unresolved V genes, and the rest is unexplained. That table furnishes V, J and clone size, whereas the DNA furnished D and trimming. This sample holds 25,000 to 35,000 clones; over 75% were observed only once. Of the sample, roughly 5% falls within the top ten clones.

The sequences come from peripheral blood, collected after neoadjuvant nivolumab, alone or with ipilimumab, at or shortly before surgery. The chain is assembled from TRBV10-2 and TRBJ2-3, and 11 junction bases match TRBD2. This receptor was obtained from an adult with non-small cell lung cancer. CDR3 sequence: CASKPLAGDLDTQYF. The sequenced DNA: TGCGCCAGCAAACCACTAGCGGGGGATTTAGATACGCAGTATTTT.